The rows below give T cell receptor beta chains drawn from one sample of a study of blood T cell repertoires in COVID-19. The repertoire was sequenced with immunoSEQ multiplex PCR; TCRdb's copy has only in-frame clones and lacks some. The repertoire holds over 100,000 clones, with 86% as singletons. Material: peripheral blood. These receptors originate from a woman aged 65 to 85 with COVID-19, enrolled during active disease. CDR3s include the opening cysteine and the closing phenylalanine or tryptophan. A D gene is named only where the DNA matches it firmly. Only some rows state a clone size, as once, few, many or a class for expanded clones.

cdr3_aa | cdr3_nt | j_call | clone_size | d_call | v_call | cdr3_length
CASSPPWLAGGNQETQYF | TGTGCCAGCAGTCCCCCGTGGCTAGCGGGGGGCAACCAAGAGACCCAGTACTTC | TRBJ2-5 | - | TRBD2 | TRBV2 | 18
CAISERQGQTEAFF | TGTGCCATCAGTGAGCGACAGGGACAGACTGAAGCTTTCTTT | TRBJ1-1 | - | TRBD1 | TRBV10-3 | 14
CASSIDGGEQFF | TGTGCCAGCAGCATCGACGGGGGTGAGCAGTTCTTC | TRBJ2-1 | - | - | TRBV5-4 | 12
CASSISGQGYNEQFF | TGTGCCAGTAGTATTTCGGGACAGGGATACAATGAGCAGTTCTTC | TRBJ2-1 | - | TRBD1 | TRBV19 | 15
CASSRLGGAGYGYTF | TGTGCCAGCAGCCGCCTGGGGGGAGCCGGTTATGGCTACACCTTC | TRBJ1-2 | - | - | TRBV3-1/TRBV3-2 | 15
CASSGRGGGTGELFF | TGTGCCAGCAGTGGGCGAGGGGGTGGTACCGGGGAGCTGTTTTTT | TRBJ2-2 | - | - | TRBV25-1 | 15
CATGSQETQYF | TGTGCCACCGGTTCCCAAGAGACCCAGTACTTC | TRBJ2-5 | - | - | TRBV3-1/TRBV3-2 | 11
CASSPRTGPHGYTF | TGTGCCAGCAGCCCCCGGACAGGGCCCCATGGCTACACCTTC | TRBJ1-2 | once | TRBD1 | TRBV9 | 14
CASSGSGTSGIYMVQFF | TGTGCCAGTAGTGGCTCCGGGACTAGCGGGATCTACATGGTGCAGTTCTTC | TRBJ2-1 | - | TRBD2 | TRBV19 | 17
CAWTIEGALWDTQYF | TGTGCCTGGACAATCGAGGGGGCTCTTTGGGATACGCAGTATTTT | TRBJ2-3 | - | TRBD1 | TRBV30 | 15
CASSADIDPNYGYTF | TGTGCCAGCAGTGCCGACATCGACCCGAACTATGGCTACACCTTC | TRBJ1-2 | - | - | TRBV27 | 15
CASSHGGDEETQYF | TGTGCCAGCAGCCACGGGGGGGATGAAGAGACCCAGTACTTC | TRBJ2-5 | - | TRBD2 | TRBV3-1/TRBV3-2 | 14
CASSLDSSRFYEQYF | TGTGCCAGCAGTTTGGACTCCTCCCGGTTCTACGAGCAGTACTTC | TRBJ2-7 | - | - | TRBV6-5 | 15
CASSPGGMAVTDTQYF | TGCGCCAGCAGCCCAGGGGGAATGGCGGTGACAGATACGCAGTATTTT | TRBJ2-3 | - | TRBD1 | TRBV5-1 | 16
CASSLGQGKGYTF | TGTGCCAGCAGCTTAGGCCAGGGGAAAGGCTACACCTTC | TRBJ1-2 | - | - | TRBV11-3 | 13
CASSLESAGVKISF | TGTGCCAGCAGTTTAGAGTCCGCAGGTGTAAAAATATCCTTT | TRBJ1-1 | few | - | TRBV28 | 14